This passage covers 8 T cell receptor beta chains from one sample sequenced in a study of cytomegalovirus exposure and HLA in healthy donors. Some clones are missing from TCRdb's copy, which holds only in-frame ones; the method was immunoSEQ multiplex PCR. The sample includes about 130,000 clones, roughly 89% seen only once; the top ten take roughly 9.3%. The source material was PBMCs. These receptors all stem from a woman younger than 30 in good health and CMV-seropositive.

Here the CDR3 DNA reads TGCAGCGGTGGGACATTGAAAGTAGAGACCCAGTACTTC. Encoded protein: CSGGTLKVETQYF. This chain connects TRBV29-1 to TRBJ2-5, with D possibly being TRBD1 (6 bases). The CDR3 contains 13 residues. CDR1 is SQVTM and CDR2 is ANQGSEA in the germline V gene. Trimming took off 7 bases at V and 4 bases at J, with 16 bases between the two ends.

This clone was observed a few times. The chain combines TRBV2 with TRBJ1-5, with D maybe TRBD1 (6 bases). The CDR3 runs 15 residues. The germline V gene encodes CDR1 SNHLY and CDR2 FYNNEI. V lost 4 bases and J 3 bases, leaving 13 bases between the germline ends. The CDR3 sequence: CASSVSGAYNQPQHF. As DNA, the CDR3 is TGTGCCAGCAGTGTGTCAGGGGCCTACAATCAGCCCCAGCATTTT.

The chain couples TRBV5-1 to TRBJ2-5; 15 bases line up with TRBD2. Germline-derived CDR1 and CDR2 are SGHRS and YFSETQ. The CDR3 contains 17 residues. The J segment lost 1 base and the V segment lost 4 bases, leaving 5 bases of the junction unmatched. CDR3 sequence reads: CASSAGLAGGFQETQYF. The CDR3 DNA sequence: TGCGCCAGCAGCGCGGGACTAGCGGGGGGCTTCCAAGAGACCCAGTACTTC.

The sample holds a few counts of this clone. The rearrangement joins TRBV28 to TRBJ1-6, with 7 bases that match TRBD1. Germline V CDR1 and CDR2: MDHEN, SYDVKM. This CDR3 comprises 14 residues. V gave up 6 bases and J gave up 7 bases; unmatched junction bases: 6. The CDR3 DNA is TGTGCCAGCAGACCGGGACAGATGAATTCACCCCTCCACTTT. Amino acid sequence: CASRPGQMNSPLHF.

The rearrangement uses TRBV7-8 and TRBJ2-1, with 10 nucleotides matching TRBD1. V shed 3 bases, J shed 5 bases, and the junction held 7 bases outside the gene matches. Germline V gene data show CDR1 as SGHVS and CDR2 as FQNEAQ. This CDR3 is 16 amino acids long. The CDR3 protein is CASSFPPGQGDNEQFF. CDR3 bases: TGTGCCAGCAGCTTCCCGCCCGGACAGGGGGACAATGAGCAGTTCTTC.

The chain combines TRBV27 with TRBJ1-2, with D uncertain. The CDR3 runs to 14 residues. V shed 2 bases and J shed 5 bases, with 12 bases lying between them. Germline V gene lookup returns CDR1 MNHEY and CDR2 SMNVEV (reference sequence). The CDR3 nucleotides are TGTGCCAGCAGTTTAGTCCCGGAGCAATATGGCTACACCTTC. This translates into CASSLVPEQYGYTF.

This clone was counted a few times. The CDR3 sequence: CASSPRTGINQPQHF. The CDR3 DNA is TGCGCCAGCAGCCCCCGGACAGGGATCAATCAGCCCCAGCATTTT. This rearrangement joins TRBV4-1 to TRBJ1-5; 8 bases line up with TRBD1. The CDR3 extends over 15 amino acids. Germline V gives CDR1 MGHRA, CDR2 YSYEKL. Trimming removed 4 bases from V and 3 bases from J; junction bases left unmatched: 5.

The chain uses TRBV4-3 and TRBJ1-3; D is unclear. Trimming removed 1 base from V and 2 bases from J, with 15 bases in between. The germline V gene has CDR1 LGHNA and CDR2 YSLEER. CDR3 length: 17 residues. CDR3 coding DNA: TGCGCCAGCAGCCAAGGTACGGAGGGTCTCGCTGGAAACACCATATATTTT. Encoded protein: CASSQGTEGLAGNTIYF.